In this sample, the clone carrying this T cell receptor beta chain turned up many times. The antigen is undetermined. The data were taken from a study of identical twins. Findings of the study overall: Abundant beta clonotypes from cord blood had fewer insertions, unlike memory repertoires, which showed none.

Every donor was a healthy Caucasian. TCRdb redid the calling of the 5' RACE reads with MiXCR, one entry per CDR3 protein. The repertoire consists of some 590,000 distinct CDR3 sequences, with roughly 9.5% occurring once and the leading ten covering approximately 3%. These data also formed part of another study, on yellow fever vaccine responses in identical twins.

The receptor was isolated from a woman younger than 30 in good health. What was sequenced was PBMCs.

The CDR3 DNA is TGTGCCAGCAGGGTAGCGGGAGGGGCCCGGAATGAGCAGTTCTTC. Its protein is CASRVAGGARNEQFF. V gene TRBV12-3 or TRBV12-4 combines with J gene TRBJ2-1; 11 bases fit TRBD2. The CDR3 runs 15 residues. V trimming: 6 bases; J trimming: 7 bases; junction bases outside the gene matches: 8.